The source of this T cell receptor beta chain is a study of shared clonotypes between healthy human individuals. Looking at the study overall: CD4 naive cells filled three plates per donor, CD4 memory three, CD8 naive two and CD8 memory one.

V lost 3 bases, J lost 2 bases, and 3 bases stayed unmatched. The CDR3 totals 16 residues. From germline, CDR1 is SGHRS and CDR2 YFSETQ. CD45RO-negative cells were positively selected for CCR7, leaving out terminally differentiated effector memory CD45RA+ cells. TCRdb's table, derived via immunoSEQ multiplex PCR, lists solely in-frame clones and lacks some. The sample holds about 820,000 clones, 90% to 95% seen once. The V and J genes are TRBV5-1 and TRBJ2-3; 13 bases fit TRBD2. The clonotype was recovered from a man in his thirties or forties in good health. The sequencing sample was made of naive CD8+ T cells sorted from blood. The CDR3 DNA reads TGCGCCAGCAGCTCGGGACTAGCGGGATACACAGATACGCAGTATTTT. As protein: CASSSGLAGYTDTQYF.